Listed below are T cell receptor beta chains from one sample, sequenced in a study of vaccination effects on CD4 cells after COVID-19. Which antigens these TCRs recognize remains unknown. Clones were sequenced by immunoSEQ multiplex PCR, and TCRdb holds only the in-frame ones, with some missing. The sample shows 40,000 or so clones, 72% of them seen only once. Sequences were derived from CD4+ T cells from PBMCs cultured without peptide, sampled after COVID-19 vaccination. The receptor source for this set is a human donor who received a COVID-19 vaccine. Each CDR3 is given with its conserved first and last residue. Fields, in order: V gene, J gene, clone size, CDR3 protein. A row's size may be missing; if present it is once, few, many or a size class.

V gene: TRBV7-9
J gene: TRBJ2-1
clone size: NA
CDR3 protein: CASSLAHGGAVYNEQFF

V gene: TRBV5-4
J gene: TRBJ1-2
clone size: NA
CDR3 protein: CASSLEQNYGYTF

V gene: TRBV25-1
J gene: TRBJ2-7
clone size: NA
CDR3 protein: CASTSTSRSSYEQYF

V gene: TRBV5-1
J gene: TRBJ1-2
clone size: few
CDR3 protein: CASSLAENYGYTF

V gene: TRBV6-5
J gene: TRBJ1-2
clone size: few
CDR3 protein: CASSYVRTGGGYGYTF

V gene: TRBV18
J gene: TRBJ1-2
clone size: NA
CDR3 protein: CASSPGQGPNYGYTF

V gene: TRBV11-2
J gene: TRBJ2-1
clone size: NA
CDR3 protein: CASSQIGTAYNEQFF

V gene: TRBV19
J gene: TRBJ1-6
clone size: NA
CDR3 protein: CASSTPDTTYNSPLHF

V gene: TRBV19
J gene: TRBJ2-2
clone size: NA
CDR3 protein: CASTPWGNTNTGELFF

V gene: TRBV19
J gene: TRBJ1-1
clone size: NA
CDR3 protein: CASTIRANTEAFF

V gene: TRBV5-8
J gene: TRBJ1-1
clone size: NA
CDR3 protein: CASSWAGTGVRTEAFF

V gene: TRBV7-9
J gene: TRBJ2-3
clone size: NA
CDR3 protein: CASSRVAGGTDTQYF

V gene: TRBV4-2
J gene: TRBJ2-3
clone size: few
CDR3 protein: CASSRSVGAASTDTQYF

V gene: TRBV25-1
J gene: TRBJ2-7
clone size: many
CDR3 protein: CASSDTGSYEQYF

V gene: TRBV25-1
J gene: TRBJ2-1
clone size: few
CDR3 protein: CASSDNRGFYNEQFF

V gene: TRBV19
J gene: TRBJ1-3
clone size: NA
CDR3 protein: CASSIVGAYGNTIYF

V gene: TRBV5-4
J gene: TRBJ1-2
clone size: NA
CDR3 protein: CASSSPGQGVYGYTF

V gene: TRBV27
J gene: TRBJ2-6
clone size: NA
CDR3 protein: CASTSWGGTGANVLTF

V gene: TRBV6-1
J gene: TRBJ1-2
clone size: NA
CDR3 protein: CASSETASNYGYTF

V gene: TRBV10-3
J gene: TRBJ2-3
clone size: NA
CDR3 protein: CAITGGGTDTQYF

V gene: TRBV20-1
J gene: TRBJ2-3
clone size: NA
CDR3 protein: CSASSGSGVIPDTQYF

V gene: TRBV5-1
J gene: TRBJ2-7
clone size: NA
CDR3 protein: CASSLDGGRAHTYEQYF

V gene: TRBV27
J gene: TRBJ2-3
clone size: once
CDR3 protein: CATSVSGYTDTQYF

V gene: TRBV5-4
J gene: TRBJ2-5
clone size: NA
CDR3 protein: CASFPRGSGTQYF

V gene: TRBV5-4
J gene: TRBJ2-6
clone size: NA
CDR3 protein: CASSLGRAGANVLTF